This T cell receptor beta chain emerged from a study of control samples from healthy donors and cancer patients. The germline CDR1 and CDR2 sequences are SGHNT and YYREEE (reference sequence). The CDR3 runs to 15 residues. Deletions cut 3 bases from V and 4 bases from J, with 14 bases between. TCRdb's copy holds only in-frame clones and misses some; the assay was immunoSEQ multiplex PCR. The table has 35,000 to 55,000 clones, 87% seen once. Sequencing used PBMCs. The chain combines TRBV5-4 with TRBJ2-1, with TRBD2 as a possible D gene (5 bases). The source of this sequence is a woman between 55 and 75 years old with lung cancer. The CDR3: CASSSPDGSYNEQFF. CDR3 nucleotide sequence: TGTGCCAGCAGCTCTCCAGATGGGAGTTACAATGAGCAGTTCTTC. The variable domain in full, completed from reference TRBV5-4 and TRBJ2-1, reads ETGVTQSPTHLIKTRGQQVTLRCSSQSGHNTVSWYQQALGQGPQFIFQYYREEENGRGNFPPRFSGLQFPNYSSELNVNALELDDSALYLCASSSPDGSYNEQFFGPGTRLTVL.